Listed below are T cell receptor beta chains from one sample, sequenced in a study of OX40 agonist ivuxolimab in advanced cancers. Produced via immunoSEQ multiplex PCR; TCRdb's table is partial and in-frame only. The table shows roughly 36,000 clones, with 74% occurring only once. Here the sequenced sample was CD4+ or CD8+ T cells sorted from blood, taken in a trial of the OX40 agonist ivuxolimab. Receptors originate from an adult with an advanced solid tumor such as melanoma, head and neck, liver or kidney cancer. CDR3s include the opening cysteine and the closing phenylalanine or tryptophan. The D gene is left open where the match is weak. For some rows the clone size is stated as once, few or many, or as a class when expanded; others skip it.

d_call: -; v_call: TRBV5-1; j_call: TRBJ2-5; cdr3_length: 13; clone_size: -; cdr3_nt: TGCGCCAGCAGCAAGGACCCACAAGAGACCCAGTACTTC; cdr3_aa: CASSKDPQETQYF
d_call: TRBD1; v_call: TRBV4-3; j_call: TRBJ1-2; cdr3_length: 16; clone_size: -; cdr3_nt: TGCGCCAGCAGCCAAGGCGGACAGGCTAAGGGCTATGGCTACACCTTC; cdr3_aa: CASSQGGQAKGYGYTF
d_call: -; v_call: TRBV5-1; j_call: TRBJ2-6; cdr3_length: 17; clone_size: once; cdr3_nt: TGCGCCAGCCTTAGTGGGGGTACATCCTCTGGGGCCAACGTCCTGACTTTC; cdr3_aa: CASLSGGTSSGANVLTF
d_call: TRBD1; v_call: TRBV7-6; j_call: TRBJ1-3; cdr3_length: 14; clone_size: few; cdr3_nt: TGTGCCAGCAGCTACAGGGGGCTTGGAAACACCATATATTTT; cdr3_aa: CASSYRGLGNTIYF
d_call: -; v_call: TRBV7-8; j_call: TRBJ1-5; cdr3_length: 12; clone_size: -; cdr3_nt: TGTGCCAGCAGCTTGGACGGTCAGCCCCAGCATTTT; cdr3_aa: CASSLDGQPQHF
d_call: TRBD1; v_call: TRBV5-4; j_call: TRBJ1-2; cdr3_length: 13; clone_size: -; cdr3_nt: TGTGCCAGCAGCTCCGACAGGGGGCGGGGCTACACCTTC; cdr3_aa: CASSSDRGRGYTF
d_call: TRBD1; v_call: TRBV29-1; j_call: TRBJ2-7; cdr3_length: 14; clone_size: -; cdr3_nt: TGCAGCGCCCGGGGTGTAGGACAGGGTGGCGAGCAGTACTTC; cdr3_aa: CSARGVGQGGEQYF
d_call: TRBD1; v_call: TRBV9; j_call: TRBJ1-5; cdr3_length: 18; clone_size: few; cdr3_nt: TGTGCCAGCAGCGCCACCGGGACAGGGACTTATAGCAATCAGCCCCAGCATTTT; cdr3_aa: CASSATGTGTYSNQPQHF
d_call: -; v_call: TRBV27; j_call: TRBJ2-7; cdr3_length: 14; clone_size: few; cdr3_nt: TGTGCCAGCAGTTTCATGGTTTCTGCCTACGAGCAGTACTTC; cdr3_aa: CASSFMVSAYEQYF
d_call: -; v_call: TRBV21-1; j_call: TRBJ2-3; cdr3_length: 13; clone_size: -; cdr3_nt: TGTGCCAGCAGCAACCCATTCCGGGACAGGGGGAATTTT; cdr3_aa: CASSNPFRDRGNF
d_call: -; v_call: TRBV10-1; j_call: TRBJ2-7; cdr3_length: 12; clone_size: -; cdr3_nt: TGCGCCAGCAGTACCGGGTCCTACGAGCAGTACTTC; cdr3_aa: CASSTGSYEQYF
d_call: -; v_call: TRBV27; j_call: TRBJ1-6; cdr3_length: 14; clone_size: -; cdr3_nt: TGTGCCAGCAGTTCCCACGAGGGAAATTCACCCCTCCACTTT; cdr3_aa: CASSSHEGNSPLHF
d_call: -; v_call: TRBV2; j_call: TRBJ2-5; cdr3_length: 14; clone_size: -; cdr3_nt: TGTGCCAGCAGTGAACTACTTGGGACGGAGACCCAGTACTTC; cdr3_aa: CASSELLGTETQYF
d_call: TRBD1; v_call: TRBV2; j_call: TRBJ1-6; cdr3_length: 13; clone_size: -; cdr3_nt: TGTGCCAGCAGGGTGACAGGGAATTCACCCCTCCACTTT; cdr3_aa: CASRVTGNSPLHF
d_call: TRBD2; v_call: TRBV2; j_call: TRBJ2-3; cdr3_length: 16; clone_size: -; cdr3_nt: TGTGCCAGCAGTACCGGACTAGCGGGGGCCACAGATACGCAGTATTTT; cdr3_aa: CASSTGLAGATDTQYF
d_call: -; v_call: TRBV10-3; j_call: TRBJ1-5; cdr3_length: 13; clone_size: -; cdr3_nt: TGTGCCATCAACCACAGGGAGGATCAGCCCCAGCATTTT; cdr3_aa: CAINHREDQPQHF